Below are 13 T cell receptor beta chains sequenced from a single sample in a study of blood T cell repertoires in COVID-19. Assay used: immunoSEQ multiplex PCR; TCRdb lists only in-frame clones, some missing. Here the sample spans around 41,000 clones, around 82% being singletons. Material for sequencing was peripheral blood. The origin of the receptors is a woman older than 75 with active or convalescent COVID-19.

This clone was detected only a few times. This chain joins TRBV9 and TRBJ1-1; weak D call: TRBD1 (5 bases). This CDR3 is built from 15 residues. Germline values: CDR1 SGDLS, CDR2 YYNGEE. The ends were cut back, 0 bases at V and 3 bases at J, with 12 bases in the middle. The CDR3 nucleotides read TGTGCCAGCAGCGTAGGAGCAGGGTACGACACTGAAGCTTTCTTT. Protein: CASSVGAGYDTEAFF. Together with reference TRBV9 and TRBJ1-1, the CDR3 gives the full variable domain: DSGVTQTPKHLITATGQRVTLRCSPRSGDLSVYWYQQSLDQGLQFLIQYYNGEERAKGNILERFSAQQFPDLHSELNLSSLELGDSALYFCASSVGAGYDTEAFFGQGTRLTVV.

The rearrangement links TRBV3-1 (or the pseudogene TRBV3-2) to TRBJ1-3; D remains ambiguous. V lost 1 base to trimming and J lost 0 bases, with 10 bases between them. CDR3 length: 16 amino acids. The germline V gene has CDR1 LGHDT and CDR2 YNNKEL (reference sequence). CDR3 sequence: CASSQGTEPSGNTIYF. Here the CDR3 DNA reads TGTGCCAGCAGCCAAGGGACTGAACCCTCTGGAAACACCATATATTTT.

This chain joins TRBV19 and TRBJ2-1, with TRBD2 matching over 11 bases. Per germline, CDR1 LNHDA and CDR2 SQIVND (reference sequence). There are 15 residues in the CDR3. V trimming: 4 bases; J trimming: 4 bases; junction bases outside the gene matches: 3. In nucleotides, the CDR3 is TGTGCCAGTAGTACACTAGCGGGAGTGTACAATGAGCAGTTCTTC. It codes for CASSTLAGVYNEQFF.

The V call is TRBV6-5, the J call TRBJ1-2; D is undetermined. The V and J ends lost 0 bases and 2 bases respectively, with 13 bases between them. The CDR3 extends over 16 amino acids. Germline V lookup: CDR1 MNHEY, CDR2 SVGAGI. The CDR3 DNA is TGTGCCAGCAGTTACTCGGTACAGTCCTACAACTATGGCTACACCTTC. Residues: CASSYSVQSYNYGYTF.

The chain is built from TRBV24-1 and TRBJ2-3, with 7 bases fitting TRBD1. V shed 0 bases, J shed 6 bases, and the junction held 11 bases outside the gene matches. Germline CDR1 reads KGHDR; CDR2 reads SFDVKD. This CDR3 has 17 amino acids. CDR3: CATSDLGTASLDDTQYF. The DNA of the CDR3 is TGTGCCACCAGTGATTTGGGGACAGCATCCTTGGACGATACGCAGTATTTT.

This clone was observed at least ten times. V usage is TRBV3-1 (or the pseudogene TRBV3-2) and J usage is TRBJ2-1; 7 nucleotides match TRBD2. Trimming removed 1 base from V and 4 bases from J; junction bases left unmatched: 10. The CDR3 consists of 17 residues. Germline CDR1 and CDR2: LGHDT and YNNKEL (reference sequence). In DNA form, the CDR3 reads TGTGCCAGCAGCCAAGCGGGAGGACTAGTGAGTTACAATGAGCAGTTCTTC. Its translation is CASSQAGGLVSYNEQFF.

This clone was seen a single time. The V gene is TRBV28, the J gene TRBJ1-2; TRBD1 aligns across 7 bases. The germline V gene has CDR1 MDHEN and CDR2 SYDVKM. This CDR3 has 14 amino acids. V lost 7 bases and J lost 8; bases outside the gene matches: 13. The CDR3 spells CASTLGQPGWGYTF. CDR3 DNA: TGTGCCAGCACTCTGGGACAGCCGGGGTGGGGCTACACCTTC.

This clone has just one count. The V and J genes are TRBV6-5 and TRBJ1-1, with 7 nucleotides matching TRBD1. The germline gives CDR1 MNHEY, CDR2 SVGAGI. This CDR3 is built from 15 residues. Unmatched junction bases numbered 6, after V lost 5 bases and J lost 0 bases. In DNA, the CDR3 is TGTGCCAGCAGTAACAACAGGGGACTGAACACTGAAGCTTTCTTT. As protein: CASSNNRGLNTEAFF.

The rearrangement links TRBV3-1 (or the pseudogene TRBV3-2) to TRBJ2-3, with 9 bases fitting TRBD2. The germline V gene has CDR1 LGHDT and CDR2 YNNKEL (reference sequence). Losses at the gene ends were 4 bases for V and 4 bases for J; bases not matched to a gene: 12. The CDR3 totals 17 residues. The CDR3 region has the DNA TGTGCCAGCAGCCCCCCGAATGCGGGAGGGAGATCAGATACGCAGTATTTT. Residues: CASSPPNAGGRSDTQYF.

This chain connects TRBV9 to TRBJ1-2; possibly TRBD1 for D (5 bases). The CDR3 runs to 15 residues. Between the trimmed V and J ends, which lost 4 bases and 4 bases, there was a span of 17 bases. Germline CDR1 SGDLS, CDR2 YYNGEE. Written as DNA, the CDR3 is TGTGCCAGCAGCCGCGACAGTGGGGCAGGCTATGGCTACACCTTC. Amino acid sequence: CASSRDSGAGYGYTF.

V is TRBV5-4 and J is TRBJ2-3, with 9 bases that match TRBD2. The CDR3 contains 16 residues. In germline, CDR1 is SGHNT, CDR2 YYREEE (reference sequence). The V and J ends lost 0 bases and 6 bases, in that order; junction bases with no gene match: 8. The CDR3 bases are TGTGCCAGCAGCTTGGCTCGGTCTAGCGGGATGGATACGCAGTATTTT. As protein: CASSLARSSGMDTQYF.

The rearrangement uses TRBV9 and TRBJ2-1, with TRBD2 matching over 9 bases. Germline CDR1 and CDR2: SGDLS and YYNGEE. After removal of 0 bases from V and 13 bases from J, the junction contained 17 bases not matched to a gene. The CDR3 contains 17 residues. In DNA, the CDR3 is TGTGCCAGCAGCGTAGGACTAGCGCGAGCGGGAGGAGTTGAACAGTTCTTC. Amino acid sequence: CASSVGLARAGGVEQFF.

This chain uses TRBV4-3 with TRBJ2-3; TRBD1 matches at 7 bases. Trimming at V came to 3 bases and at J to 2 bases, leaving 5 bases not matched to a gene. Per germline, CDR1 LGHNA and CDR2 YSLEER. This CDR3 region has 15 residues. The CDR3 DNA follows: TGCGCCAGCAGCCACAACAGGGGTTCCACAGATACGCAGTATTTT. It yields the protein CASSHNRGSTDTQYF.